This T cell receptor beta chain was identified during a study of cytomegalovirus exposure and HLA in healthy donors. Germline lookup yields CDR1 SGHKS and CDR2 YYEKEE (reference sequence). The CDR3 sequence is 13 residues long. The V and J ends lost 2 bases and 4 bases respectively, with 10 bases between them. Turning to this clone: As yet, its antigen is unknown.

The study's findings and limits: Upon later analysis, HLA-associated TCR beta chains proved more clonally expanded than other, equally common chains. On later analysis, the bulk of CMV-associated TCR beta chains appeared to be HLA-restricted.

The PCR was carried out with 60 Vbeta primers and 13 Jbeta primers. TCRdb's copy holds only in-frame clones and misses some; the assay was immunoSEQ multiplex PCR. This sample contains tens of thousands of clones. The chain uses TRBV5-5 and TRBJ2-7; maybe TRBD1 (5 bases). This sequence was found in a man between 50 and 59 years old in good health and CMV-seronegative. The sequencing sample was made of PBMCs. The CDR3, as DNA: TGTGCCAGCAGCTTATACAGGACGTACGAGCAGTACTTC. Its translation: CASSLYRTYEQYF.